This TCR beta chain was identified in a study of beta chain features in type 1 diabetes. Donors contributed one heparinised blood draw apiece, averaging about 120 mL. Since all of the isolated RNA was reverse transcribed, expressed TCRB transcripts were what got sequenced. Measured with immunoSEQ multiplex PCR; TCRdb has only the in-frame clones, and not every one. The sample shows under 90,000 clones, around a third of them seen only once. A note on this clone: What it recognizes is unknown.

Study-level results: People with Type 1 diabetes carried modestly yet significantly shorter TCRB CDR3s in all four CD4+ subsets. A PCR bias possibly favoring shorter templates would apply equally to patients and controls.

Germline V gives CDR1 SGHRS, CDR2 YFSETQ. The J segment lost 1 base and the V segment lost 5 bases, leaving 7 bases of the junction unmatched. The CDR3 consists of 16 residues. The clonotype comes from a woman aged 18-29 years in good health. V and J are TRBV5-1 and TRBJ2-7; 12 nucleotides align to TRBD2. Sequencing was carried out using stem cell memory CD4+ T cells from blood. The chain's CDR3 is CASSGLAGGPSYEQYF. The CDR3 DNA follows: TGCGCCAGCAGTGGCCTAGCGGGAGGGCCATCCTACGAGCAGTACTTC.